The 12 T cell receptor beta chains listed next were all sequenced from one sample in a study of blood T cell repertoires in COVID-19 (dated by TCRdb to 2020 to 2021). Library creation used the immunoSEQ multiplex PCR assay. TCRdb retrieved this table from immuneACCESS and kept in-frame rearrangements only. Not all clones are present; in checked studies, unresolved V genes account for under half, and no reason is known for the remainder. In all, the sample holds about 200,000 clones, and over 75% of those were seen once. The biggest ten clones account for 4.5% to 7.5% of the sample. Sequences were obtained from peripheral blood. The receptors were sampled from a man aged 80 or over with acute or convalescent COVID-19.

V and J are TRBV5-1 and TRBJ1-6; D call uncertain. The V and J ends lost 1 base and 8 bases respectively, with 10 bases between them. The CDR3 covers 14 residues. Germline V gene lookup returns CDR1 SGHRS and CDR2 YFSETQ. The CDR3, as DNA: TGCGCCAGCAGCTTGCGGTGGAGGGATTCACCCCTCCACTTT. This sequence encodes CASSLRWRDSPLHF. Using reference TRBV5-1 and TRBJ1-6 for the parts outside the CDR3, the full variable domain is KAGVTQTPRYLIKTRGQQVTLSCSPISGHRSVSWYQQTPGQGLQFLFEYFSETQRNKGNFPGRFSGRQFSNSRSEMNVSTLELGDSALYLCASSLRWRDSPLHFGNGTRLTVT.

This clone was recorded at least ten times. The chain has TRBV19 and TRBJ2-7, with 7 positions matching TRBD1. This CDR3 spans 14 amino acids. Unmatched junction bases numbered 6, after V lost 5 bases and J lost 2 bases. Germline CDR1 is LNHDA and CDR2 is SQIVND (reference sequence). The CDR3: CASSGRQGAYEQYF. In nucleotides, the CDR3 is TGTGCCAGTAGTGGCCGACAGGGCGCCTACGAGCAGTACTTC.

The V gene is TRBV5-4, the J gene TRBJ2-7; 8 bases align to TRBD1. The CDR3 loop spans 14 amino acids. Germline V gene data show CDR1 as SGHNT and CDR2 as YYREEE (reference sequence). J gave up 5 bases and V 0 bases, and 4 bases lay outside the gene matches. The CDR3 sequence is CASSLGTGLNEQYF. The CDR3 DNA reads TGTGCCAGCAGCTTGGGGACAGGGCTTAACGAGCAGTACTTC.

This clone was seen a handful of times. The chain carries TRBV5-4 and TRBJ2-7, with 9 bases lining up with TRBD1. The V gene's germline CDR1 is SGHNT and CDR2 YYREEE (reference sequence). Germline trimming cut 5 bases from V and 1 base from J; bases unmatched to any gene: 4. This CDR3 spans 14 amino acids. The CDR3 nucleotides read TGTGCCAGCAGTTCCGGGACAGGGTCCTACGAGCAGTACTTC. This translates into CASSSGTGSYEQYF.

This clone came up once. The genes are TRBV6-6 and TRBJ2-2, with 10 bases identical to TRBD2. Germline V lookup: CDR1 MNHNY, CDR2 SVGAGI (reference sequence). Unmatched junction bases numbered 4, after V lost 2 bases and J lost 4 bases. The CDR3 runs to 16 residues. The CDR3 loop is CASSYQTSGSTGELFF. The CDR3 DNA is TGTGCCAGCAGTTACCAGACTAGCGGGTCCACCGGGGAGCTGTTTTTT.

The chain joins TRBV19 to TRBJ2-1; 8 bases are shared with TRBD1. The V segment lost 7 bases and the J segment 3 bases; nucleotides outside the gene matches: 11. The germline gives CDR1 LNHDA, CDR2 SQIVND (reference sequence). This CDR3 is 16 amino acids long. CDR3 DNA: TGTGCCAGTAACCGAGCCCAGGGGGCGGTCTACAATGAGCAGTTCTTC. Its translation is CASNRAQGAVYNEQFF.

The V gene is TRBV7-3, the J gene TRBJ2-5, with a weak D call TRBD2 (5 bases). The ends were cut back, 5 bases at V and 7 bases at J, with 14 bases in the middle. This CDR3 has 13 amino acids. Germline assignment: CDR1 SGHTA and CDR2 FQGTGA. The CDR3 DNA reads TGTGCCAGCAGCCCCGACCCAGAGGGGACCCAGTACTTC. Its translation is CASSPDPEGTQYF.

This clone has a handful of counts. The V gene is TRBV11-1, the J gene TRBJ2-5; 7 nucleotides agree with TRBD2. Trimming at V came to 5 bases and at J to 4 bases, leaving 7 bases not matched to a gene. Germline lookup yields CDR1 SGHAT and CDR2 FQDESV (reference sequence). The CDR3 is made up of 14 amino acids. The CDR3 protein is CASSPLRLAETQYF. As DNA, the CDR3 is TGTGCCAGCAGCCCTCTCAGACTAGCAGAGACCCAGTACTTC.

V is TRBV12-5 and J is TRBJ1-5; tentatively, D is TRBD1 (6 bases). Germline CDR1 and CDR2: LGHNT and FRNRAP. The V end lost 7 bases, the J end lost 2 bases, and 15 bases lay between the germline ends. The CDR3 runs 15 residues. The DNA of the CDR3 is TGTGCTAGTGTTAGAGGGGGTGGTGGCAATCAGCCCCAGCATTTT. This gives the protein CASVRGGGGNQPQHF.

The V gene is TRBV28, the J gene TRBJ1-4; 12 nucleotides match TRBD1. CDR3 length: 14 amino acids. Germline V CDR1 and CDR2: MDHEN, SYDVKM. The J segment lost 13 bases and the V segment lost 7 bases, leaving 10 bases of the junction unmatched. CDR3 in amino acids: CASNSGTGGIGLFF. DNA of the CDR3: TGTGCCAGCAATTCCGGGACAGGGGGCATCGGACTGTTTTTT.

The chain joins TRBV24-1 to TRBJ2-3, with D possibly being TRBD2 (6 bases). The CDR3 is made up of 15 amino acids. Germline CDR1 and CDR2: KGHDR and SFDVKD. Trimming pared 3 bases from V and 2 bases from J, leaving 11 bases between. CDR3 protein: CATSDAGTVTDTQYF. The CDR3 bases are TGTGCCACCAGTGATGCGGGAACGGTCACAGATACGCAGTATTTT.

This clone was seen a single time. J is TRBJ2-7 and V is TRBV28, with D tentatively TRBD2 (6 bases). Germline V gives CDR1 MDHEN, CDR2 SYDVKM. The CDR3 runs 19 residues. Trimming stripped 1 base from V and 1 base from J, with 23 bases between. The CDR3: CASSLYSGSSSPGSYEQYF. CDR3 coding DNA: TGTGCCAGCAGTTTATATTCCGGGAGTTCCAGCCCAGGGTCCTACGAGCAGTACTTC.